The table lists the clone carrying this TCR beta chain with many counts. The antigen remains unidentified. This record belongs to a study of T cells after yellow fever vaccination. General observations from the study: Booster sampling recovered most clones from primary vaccination (96% CD4, approximately 90% CD8). Faster peaking, at day 5 versus 15, marked a secondary response that was weaker. FACS-sorted repertoires could contain abundant clonotypes contaminating from the bulk population.

V was trimmed by 0 bases and J by 6 bases, leaving 17 bases between them. The CDR3 runs to 16 residues. Germline-derived CDR1 and CDR2 are LGHDT and YNNKEL (reference sequence). Universal primer sites and UMIs were introduced during 5'RACE template-switching synthesis of TCR cDNA. Each CDR3 protein is one row after TCRdb ran MiXCR on the 5' RACE reads. The sample carries approximately 150,000 distinct CDR3 sequences, over 7% recorded once. This TCR came from a man aged 30 to 45 who received the YFV17D yellow fever vaccine. The chain joins TRBV3-1 to TRBJ1-2; D perhaps matches TRBD1 (6 bases). Sequenced here: CD4+ T cells sorted from PBMCs, sampled 5 days after the yellow fever booster vaccination. CDR3 protein: CASSQDPAQGINGYTF. CDR3 nucleotides: TGTGCCAGCAGCCAAGATCCAGCACAGGGTATCAATGGCTACACCTTC.